The 26 T cell receptor beta chains in this list originate from one sample, sequenced in a study of neoadjuvant anti-PD-1 for oral cavity cancer. Regarding time point: after neoadjuvant nivolumab, at surgical resection. The protocol was immunoSEQ multiplex PCR, while the TCRdb copy is restricted to in-frame clones and leaves out a portion. The profile shows 35,000 to 40,000 clones, 38% of them singletons. The specimen was tumor tissue, collected after nivolumab (anti-PD-1) treatment. Receptors originate from a person aged 40-85 years with oral cavity squamous cell carcinoma.

This clone was seen at least ten times. J is TRBJ1-5 and V is TRBV6-1; D unclear. The CDR3 sequence is 17 residues long. V was cut by 4 bases and J by 5 bases, with 21 bases left in between. Germline-derived CDR1 and CDR2 are MNHNS and SASEGT. CDR3 in amino acids: CASSVSGVPRDDQPQHF. Written as DNA, the CDR3 is TGTGCCAGCAGTGTATCTGGGGTTCCTCGGGATGATCAGCCCCAGCATTTT.

This clone has at least ten counts. This chain links TRBV18 with TRBJ2-7; 11 bases are a match to TRBD1. Germline V CDR1 and CDR2: KGHSH, LQKENI. The ends lost 3 bases at V and 3 bases at J; junction bases unmatched: 4. CDR3 length: 15 amino acids. CDR3 nucleotides: TGTGCCAGCTCACCGAGGGGACAGGGGGTCTACGAGCAGTACTTC. Translating gives CASSPRGQGVYEQYF.

The rearrangement joins TRBV6-5 to TRBJ2-6; weak D call: TRBD2 (7 bases). This CDR3 is 16 amino acids long. V lost 7 bases and J lost 4, with 17 bases in between. From germline, CDR1 is MNHEY and CDR2 SVGAGI. The chain's CDR3 is CASTYRGAAGANVLTF. The CDR3, as DNA: TGTGCCAGCACTTATCGGGGGGCCGCCGGGGCCAACGTCCTGACTTTC.

This chain uses TRBV7-6 with TRBJ1-6; TRBD1 agrees at 11 bases. CDR3 size: 15 residues. V gave up 3 bases and J gave up 8 bases; unmatched junction bases: 3. The germline CDR1 and CDR2 sequences are SGHVS and FNYEAQ. CDR3 nucleotides: TGTGCCAGCAGCTTTGGACAGGGGGCATATTCACCCCTCCACTTT. It specifies CASSFGQGAYSPLHF.

This clone is medium-sized within its sample. The chain is built from TRBV9 and TRBJ2-1; 9 bases are shared with TRBD2. The CDR3 has 16 residues. Germline V gene lookup returns CDR1 SGDLS and CDR2 YYNGEE. The junction had 9 bases not matched to a gene; V was cut back by 0 bases and J by 8 bases. CDR3 loop: CASSVASLAGLDEQFF. The CDR3 coding sequence is TGTGCCAGCAGCGTAGCTTCCCTAGCGGGATTGGATGAGCAGTTCTTC.

In this sample, this clone turned up a few times. A single base is all that separates this from a far larger clone, so a read error is likely. V is TRBV16 and J is TRBJ2-1; D is ambiguous. This CDR3 is 11 amino acids long. Germline-derived CDR1 and CDR2 are KGHSY and FQNENV. Trimming pared 4 bases from V and 5 bases from J, leaving 3 bases between. CDR3 bases: TGTGCCAGCAGCCCTAACAATGAGCAGTTCTTC. This codes for CASSPNNEQFF.

This clone was counted a few times. CDR3: CASHVLAGVRETQYF. CDR3 sequence (DNA): TGTGCCAGCCATGTACTAGCGGGAGTAAGGGAGACCCAGTACTTC. The chain combines TRBV7-6 with TRBJ2-5; TRBD2 matches 11 bases. Germline trimming cut 8 bases from V and 5 bases from J; bases unmatched to any gene: 10. CDR3 length: 15 amino acids. The germline V gene has CDR1 SGHVS and CDR2 FNYEAQ. The full variable domain, with the rest looked up from reference TRBV7-6 and TRBJ2-5, is GAGVSQSPRYKVTKRGQDVALRCDPISGHVSLYWYRQALGQGPEFLTYFNYEAQQDKSGLPNDRFSAERPEGSISTLTIQRTEQRDSAMYRCASHVLAGVRETQYFGPGTRLLVL.

This clone appeared many times. CDR3 amino acids: CAWVRGRLGNSPLHF. The CDR3 nucleotides read TGTGCCTGGGTCCGGGGGCGCTTGGGGAATTCACCCCTCCACTTT. The V gene is TRBV30, the J gene TRBJ1-6, with D possibly TRBD1 on 6 matching bases. This CDR3 has 15 amino acids. The ends were cut back, 5 bases at V and 7 bases at J, with 18 bases in the middle. The germline V gene has CDR1 GTSNPN and CDR2 SVGIG (reference sequence).

Comment on this clone: One base separates it from a far larger clone, so it is likely a read error. The chain combines TRBV7-9 with TRBJ1-5, with no clear D. Germline V lookup: CDR1 SEHNR, CDR2 FQNEAQ (reference sequence). Trimming stripped 5 bases from V and 4 bases from J, with 15 bases between. The CDR3 extends over 15 amino acids. CDR3 nucleotide sequence: TGTGCCAGCAGCCAAGCTCGGGGAATTAATCAGCCCCAGCATTTT. Translation: CASSQARGINQPQHF.

This clone has just a few counts. This sequence joins TRBV29-1 and TRBJ2-7; D might be TRBD2 (5 bases). Between the trimmed V and J ends, which lost 2 bases and 2 bases, there was a span of 13 bases. Germline CDR1 SQVTM, CDR2 ANQGSEA. This CDR3 is built from 14 residues. CDR3 in DNA: TGCAGCGTTGAAAAAACGACCGGGGCCTACGAGCAGTACTTC. Encoded protein: CSVEKTTGAYEQYF.

This clone was recorded once. The chain is built from TRBV2 and TRBJ2-3; D unclear. Trimming took off 3 bases at V and 2 bases at J, with 9 bases between the two ends. From germline, CDR1 is SNHLY and CDR2 FYNNEI. This CDR3 region has 14 residues. CDR3 DNA: TGTGCCAGCAGTGATTCTGCCCTCACAGATACGCAGTATTTT. It specifies CASSDSALTDTQYF.

The chain employs TRBV5-1 and TRBJ2-3; unclear D gene. Germline CDR1 reads SGHRS; CDR2 reads YFSETQ. The CDR3 extends over 15 amino acids. V was pared by 0 bases and J by 0 bases, with 8 bases between. The CDR3 nucleotides read TGCGCCAGCAGCTTGGAGCCAATAAGCACAGATACGCAGTATTTT. It encodes CASSLEPISTDTQYF.

The chain has TRBV7-9 and TRBJ2-7; the D gene could be TRBD1 or TRBD2 (5 bases each). With 7 bases removed from V and 2 bases from J, the gap between germline ends came to 15 bases. CDR1 is SEHNR and CDR2 is FQNEAQ in the germline V gene (reference sequence). The CDR3 has 14 residues. CDR3 residues: CASKCRDAAYEQYF. The DNA for the CDR3 is TGTGCCAGCAAGTGCCGGGACGCAGCCTACGAGCAGTACTTC.

By share, this clone counts as medium-sized. The chain has TRBV4-1 and TRBJ1-1; possible D gene TRBD1, 6 bases. CDR1 MGHRA and CDR2 YSYEKL come from the germline V gene. The ends were cut back, 6 bases at V and 5 bases at J, with 10 bases in the middle. The CDR3 consists of 12 residues. The CDR3 sequence is CASSTGRTEAFF. For the CDR3, the DNA is TGCGCCAGCAGTACAGGGAGGACTGAAGCTTTCTTT.

J is TRBJ1-2 and V is TRBV6-5; no firm D call. Trimming shortened V by 7 bases and J by 3 bases, and 15 bases separated the two germline ends. This CDR3 is built from 14 residues. Germline CDR1 reads MNHEY; CDR2 reads SVGAGI. The CDR3 DNA is TGTGCCAGCACCCGATCGGGGAGTGACTATGGCTACACCTTC. This translates into CASTRSGSDYGYTF.

The sample holds a few counts of this clone. V usage is TRBV6-5 and J usage is TRBJ1-1, with D unclear. The CDR3 covers 11 residues. Germline V gives CDR1 MNHEY, CDR2 SVGAGI. Deletions cut 7 bases from V and 13 bases from J, with 16 bases between. This CDR3 is CASTEGLLDFF. The CDR3 DNA reads TGTGCCAGCACCGAGGGCTTATTGGATTTCTTT.

There are many counts of this clone. DNA for the CDR3: TGCGCCAGCAGTCCCAGAGGTGGGAATGGCTACACCTTC. Translation gives CASSPRGGNGYTF. The chain recombines TRBV23-1 with TRBJ1-2, with D hard to call. TRBV23-1 is placed among ORFs of uncertain function. The CDR3 is 13 amino acids. V dropped 4 bases and J dropped 6 bases, with 12 bases sitting between them.

The rearrangement uses TRBV15 and TRBJ1-5; the D is unclear. V dropped 8 bases and J dropped 3 bases, with 14 bases sitting between them. The CDR3 totals 14 residues. The germline gives CDR1 LNHNV, CDR2 YYDKDF (reference sequence). Written as DNA, the CDR3 is TGTGCCACCCAGATAGGAACCCCCAATCAGCCCCAGCATTTT. Its protein is CATQIGTPNQPQHF.

The gene calls are TRBV19 and TRBJ1-2; D possibly corresponds to TRBD1 (5 bases). Germline V gene data show CDR1 as LNHDA and CDR2 as SQIVND (reference sequence). The length of the CDR3 is 16 residues. Trimming took 5 bases from V and 5 from J, leaving 21 bases between them. For the CDR3, the DNA is TGTGCCAGTAGTCCAGGCGGGGCAGGCAGTCAATATGGCTACACCTTC. Amino acids: CASSPGGAGSQYGYTF.

This sequence joins TRBV7-9 and TRBJ1-2; tentatively, D is TRBD1 (5 bases). V was clipped by 1 base and J by 4 bases, with 13 bases between them. CDR1 SEHNR and CDR2 FQNEAQ come from the germline V gene (reference sequence). CDR3 size: 15 residues. The CDR3: CASSLVWGISYGYTF. For the CDR3, the DNA is TGTGCCAGCAGCTTAGTCTGGGGCATTAGCTATGGCTACACCTTC.

The chain couples TRBV5-1 to TRBJ2-7; TRBD1 aligns across 11 bases. The CDR3 runs 15 residues. CDR1 is SGHRS, CDR2 YFSETQ, per germline. V lost 4 bases, J lost 4 bases, and 7 bases stayed unmatched. The CDR3 loop is CASSLEGTGGYEQYF. The CDR3 nucleotides read TGCGCCAGCAGCCTGGAAGGGACAGGGGGATACGAGCAGTACTTC.

Ten or more counts support this clone. The sample has other DNA sequences that encode this CDR3 too. The chain employs TRBV9 and TRBJ2-3, with 8 bases aligning to TRBD2. This CDR3 contains 14 residues. Germline CDR1 reads SGDLS; CDR2 reads YYNGEE. Trimming removed 4 bases from V and 4 bases from J; junction bases left unmatched: 5. In DNA, the CDR3 is TGTGCCAGCAGCCCGGGAGGGGGACCAGATACGCAGTATTTT. Its protein product is CASSPGGGPDTQYF.

This clone was counted a few times. The V gene is TRBV18, the J gene TRBJ1-4, with D possibly matching TRBD1 (6 bases). V gave up 6 bases and J gave up 8 bases, with 19 bases separating them. There are 15 residues in the CDR3. Germline V lookup: CDR1 KGHSH, CDR2 LQKENI. Here the CDR3 reads CASSPAGDIGEKLFF. CDR3 bases: TGTGCCAGCTCCCCCGCCGGGGACATTGGAGAAAAACTGTTTTTT.

This chain connects TRBV19 to TRBJ2-6; TRBD1 or TRBD2 may be the D gene (5 bases each). Trimming removed 3 bases from V and 1 base from J, with 13 bases in between. Looked up from germline, CDR1 is LNHDA and CDR2 is SQIVND (reference sequence). CDR3 length equals 17 residues. As DNA, the CDR3 is TGTGCCAGTAGTATTTGGGATGGGGGATCTGGGGCCAACGTCCTGACTTTC. It is translated as CASSIWDGGSGANVLTF.

Ten or more counts support this clone. The rearrangement joins TRBV25-1 to TRBJ2-7, with 9 bases that match TRBD1. J lost 6 bases, V lost 7 bases, and 10 bases had no gene match. This CDR3 is built from 14 residues. CDR1 is MGHDK and CDR2 is SYGVNS in the germline V gene. The CDR3 DNA follows: TGTGCCAGCACCTCGGGACAGGGCTCTAGCGAGCAGTACTTC. Translating it yields CASTSGQGSSEQYF.

This clone was counted ten times or more. The J gene is TRBJ2-4, the V gene TRBV18, with TRBD1 matching 10 bases. V trimming: 6 bases; J trimming: 6 bases; junction bases outside the gene matches: 5. Germline loops: CDR1 KGHSH, CDR2 LQKENI. CDR3 size: 14 residues. CDR3 sequence reads: CASSPTGGANIQYF. For the CDR3, the DNA is TGTGCCAGCTCCCCGACAGGGGGCGCAAACATTCAGTACTTC.